This TCR beta chain comes out of a study of T cell responses to AZD1222 COVID-19 vaccine. TCRdb keeps only in-frame clones here, not all; method: immunoSEQ multiplex PCR. The table has some 97,000 clones, roughly nine tenths seen once. Germline loops: CDR1 ENHRY, CDR2 SYGVKD. This CDR3 comprises 13 residues. The V and J ends lost 11 bases and 0 bases, in that order; junction bases with no gene match: 6. Study-wide results and caveats: Spike was spanned by vaccine-associated CD4 TCRs, which were dominant at 160-218 and 743-854.

Concerning this clone: Antigen: not known.

The sequence was obtained from an adult in good health. The rearrangement joins TRBV10-3 to TRBJ1-1, with TRBD1 matching over 7 bases. The source material was peripheral blood, sampled on day 0 of AZD1222 vaccination. CDR3 coding DNA: TGTGCCGGAGGGGACAGCATGAACACTGAAGCTTTCTTT. It encodes CAGGDSMNTEAFF.